This TCR beta chain was recorded in a study of early T cells in non-severe SARS-CoV-2 infection listed by TCRdb under 2021. General notes on the study: Because TCR sequencing was done on bulk RNA from unsorted whole blood, the alpha and beta chains could not be paired.

The library relied on 5' RACE. The reads were generated on a NextSeq 500. The TCR library protocol attached unique molecular identifiers to individual cDNA molecules to correct for sequencing error and PCR bias. Sequencing covered both TCR alpha and beta chains, and within each sample the abundances of alpha and beta sequences were tightly co-correlated. From the authors' description of their analysis: V gene, J gene and CDR3 annotation of TCR sequences was performed with Decombinator V4. TCRs were defined as expanded if a significant change between any two time points was detected under a Poisson model with p below 0.0001. TCR abundances were normalised to the total number of TCRs sequenced in each sample and reported as counts per million. TRAV1-2 paired with TRAJ12, TRAJ20 or TRAJ33 defined MAIT TCRs, while TRAV10 paired with TRAJ18 defined iNKT TCRs. VDJdb, accessed on 1 November 2021, was searched for TCRs annotated for CMV, EBV and SARS-CoV-2, and TCRs annotated for more than one antigen were excluded. The public reads were reanalyzed by TCRdb: fastp trimming at Q25, MiXCR alignment, in-frame beta chains only. One record per CDR3 amino acid sequence lists the most common genes and DNA. The V and J calls and clone size come from TCRdb's table, not from the authors' own analysis. The sample includes about 23,000 distinct CDR3 sequences, with 5.3% observed a single time. The ten largest make up about 10% of the sample.

CDR1 and CDR2, per the germline V gene (reference sequence), are SSHAT and FNYEAQ. The cysteine opens and the phenylalanine closes a CDR3 of 15 amino acids. The only DNA kept is the CDR3, 45 bases in frame from the first base. This clonotype was recorded a few times. Its antigen specificity is not known. The junction departs from the called germline gene at one end, perhaps through a read error. The full study reports these points: Matching against VDJdb was skewed toward anti-spike CD8 responses, likely underestimated virus-specific expansions, and missed private and CD4 specificities.

The study was a case-control design nested within a healthcare worker cohort in London, UK, with weekly nasopharyngeal swab PCR tests and blood sampling. Healthcare workers were recruited between 23 and 31 March 2020, during the week of the UK lockdown, and were followed weekly for up to about 16 weeks. The chain is assembled from TRBV7-7 and TRBJ2-3; 11 central nucleotides agree with TRBD2. The TCR sequence derives from an adult who was a healthcare worker with PCR-confirmed SARS-CoV-2 infection or an uninfected control (not recorded which). The sequencing sample was made of whole blood. The nucleotide sequence reads TGTGCTAGCAGCCCGGGACTAGCGGCCACAGATACGCAGTATTTT. This encodes CASSPGLAATDTQYF.